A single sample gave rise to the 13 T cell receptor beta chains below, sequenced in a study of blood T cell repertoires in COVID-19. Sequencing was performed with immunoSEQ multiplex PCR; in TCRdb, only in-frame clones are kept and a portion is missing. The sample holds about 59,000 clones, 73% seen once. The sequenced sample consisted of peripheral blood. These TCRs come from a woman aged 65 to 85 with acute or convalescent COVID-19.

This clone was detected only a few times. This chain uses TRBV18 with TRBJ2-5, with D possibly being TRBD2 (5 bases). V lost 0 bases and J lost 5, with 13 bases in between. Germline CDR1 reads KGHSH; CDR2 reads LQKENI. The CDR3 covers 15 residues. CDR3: CASSPPTGVRETQYF. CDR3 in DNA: TGTGCCAGCTCACCACCTACCGGGGTGCGGGAGACCCAGTACTTC.

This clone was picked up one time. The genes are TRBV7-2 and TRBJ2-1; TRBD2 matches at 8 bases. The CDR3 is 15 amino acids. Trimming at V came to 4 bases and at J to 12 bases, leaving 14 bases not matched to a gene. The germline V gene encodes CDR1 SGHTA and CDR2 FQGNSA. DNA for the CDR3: TGTGCCAGCAGCTCTTTGTCAGCGGGACTAGTCGTGCAGTTCTTC. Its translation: CASSSLSAGLVVQFF.

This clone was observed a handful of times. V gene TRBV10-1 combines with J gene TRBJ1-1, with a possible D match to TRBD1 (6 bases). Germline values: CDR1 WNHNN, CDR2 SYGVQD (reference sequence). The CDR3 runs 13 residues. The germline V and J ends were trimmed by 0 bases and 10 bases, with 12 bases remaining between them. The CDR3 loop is CASSESRGNGAFF. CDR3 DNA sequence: TGCGCCAGCAGTGAGTCGAGGGGGAATGGAGCTTTCTTT.

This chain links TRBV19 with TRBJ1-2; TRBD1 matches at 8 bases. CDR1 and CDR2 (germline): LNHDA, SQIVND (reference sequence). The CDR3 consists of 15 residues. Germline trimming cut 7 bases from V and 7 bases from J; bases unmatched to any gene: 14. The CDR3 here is CASTASADRGRGYTF. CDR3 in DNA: TGTGCCAGTACCGCCTCCGCCGACAGGGGACGTGGCTACACCTTC.

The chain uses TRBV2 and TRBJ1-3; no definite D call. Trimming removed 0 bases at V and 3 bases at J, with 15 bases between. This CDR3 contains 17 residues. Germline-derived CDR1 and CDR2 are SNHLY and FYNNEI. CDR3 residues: CASSEALQFLFGNTIYF. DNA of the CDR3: TGTGCCAGCAGTGAAGCGCTTCAGTTCCTCTTTGGAAACACCATATATTTT.

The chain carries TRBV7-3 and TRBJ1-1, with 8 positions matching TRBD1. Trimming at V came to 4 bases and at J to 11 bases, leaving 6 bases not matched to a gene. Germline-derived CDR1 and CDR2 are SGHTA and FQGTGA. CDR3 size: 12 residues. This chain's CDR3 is CASSSTGGRAFF. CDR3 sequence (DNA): TGTGCCAGCAGCTCAACAGGGGGTCGGGCTTTCTTT.

The CDR3 is CASNNPTGGTEAFF. The CDR3 DNA sequence: TGTGCCAGCAATAATCCTACAGGGGGCACTGAAGCTTTCTTT. The V call is TRBV6-5, the J call TRBJ1-1, with 8 bases that match TRBD1. The CDR3 sequence is 14 residues long. V shed 7 bases, J shed 4 bases, and the junction held 8 bases outside the gene matches. Per the germline V gene, CDR1 is MNHEY and CDR2 is SVGAGI.

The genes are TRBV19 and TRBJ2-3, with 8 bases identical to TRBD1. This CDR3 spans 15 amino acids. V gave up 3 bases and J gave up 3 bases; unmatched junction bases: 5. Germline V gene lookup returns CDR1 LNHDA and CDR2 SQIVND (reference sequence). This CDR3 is CASSIPGQGTDTQYF. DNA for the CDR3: TGTGCCAGTAGTATCCCCGGACAGGGTACAGATACGCAGTATTTT.

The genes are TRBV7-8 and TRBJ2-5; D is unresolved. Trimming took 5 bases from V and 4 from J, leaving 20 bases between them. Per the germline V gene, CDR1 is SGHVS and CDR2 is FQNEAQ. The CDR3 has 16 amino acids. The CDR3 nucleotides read TGTGCCAGCAGCCCCCTGGAAGGAAGAGGAAGAGAGACCCAGTACTTC. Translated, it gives CASSPLEGRGRETQYF. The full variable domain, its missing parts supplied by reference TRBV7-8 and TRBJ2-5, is GAGVSQSPRYKVAKRGQDVALRCDPISGHVSLFWYQQALGQGPEFLTYFQNEAQLDKSGLPSDRFFAERPEGSVSTLKIQRTQQEDSAVYLCASSPLEGRGRETQYFGPGTRLLVL.

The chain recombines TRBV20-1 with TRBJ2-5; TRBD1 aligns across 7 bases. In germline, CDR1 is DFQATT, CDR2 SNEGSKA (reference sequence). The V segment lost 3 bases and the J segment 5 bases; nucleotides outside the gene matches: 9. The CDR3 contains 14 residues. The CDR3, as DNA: TGCAGTGCTAGTCGCTCGACAGGGACGGAGACCCAGTACTTC. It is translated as CSASRSTGTETQYF.

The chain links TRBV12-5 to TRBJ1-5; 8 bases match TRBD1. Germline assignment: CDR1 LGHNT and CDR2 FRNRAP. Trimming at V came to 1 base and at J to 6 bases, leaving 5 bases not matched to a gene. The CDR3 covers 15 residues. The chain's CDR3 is CASGLGTGPSQPQHF. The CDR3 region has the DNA TGTGCTAGTGGTTTGGGGACAGGGCCTAGTCAGCCCCAGCATTTT.

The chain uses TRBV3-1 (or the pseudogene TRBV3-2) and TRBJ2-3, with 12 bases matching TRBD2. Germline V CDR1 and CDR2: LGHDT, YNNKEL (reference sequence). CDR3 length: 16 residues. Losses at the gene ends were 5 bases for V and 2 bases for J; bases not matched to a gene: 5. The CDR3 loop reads CASSTLAGGYTDTQYF. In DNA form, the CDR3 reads TGTGCCAGCAGCACCCTAGCGGGGGGGTACACAGATACGCAGTATTTT.

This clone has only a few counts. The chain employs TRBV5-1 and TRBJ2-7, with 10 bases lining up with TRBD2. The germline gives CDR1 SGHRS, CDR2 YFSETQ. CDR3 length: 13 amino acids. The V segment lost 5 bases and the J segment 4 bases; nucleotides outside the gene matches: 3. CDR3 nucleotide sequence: TGCGCCAGCAGAACTAGCGGGGATTACGAGCAGTACTTC. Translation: CASRTSGDYEQYF.